This T cell receptor (beta chain) is drawn from a study of CD8+CD57+ T cells in acquired aplastic anemia. Sequencing was done on patients that had shown CD8+CD57+ cell expansion by flow cytometry. TCR beta VDJ and CDR3 profiles were obtained from a genomic DNA template. TCRdb reanalysed the reads using MiXCR and keeps one entry per CDR3 protein. The table lists 150,000 to 180,000 distinct CDR3 sequences, about 50% of them singletons, with more than 10% in the top ten. This CDR3 has 14 amino acids. Germline V CDR1 and CDR2: SQVTM, ANQGSEA. The chain employs TRBV29-1 and TRBJ2-7, with D tentatively TRBD1 or TRBD2 (5 bases each). The J call could be wrong; TRBJ2-5 is a better fit for the DNA end. The sequence came from a human donor with aplastic anemia. The sample taken for sequencing was sorted CD4+, CD8+, or CD8+CD57+ T cells (not recorded which) from PBMCs. CDR3 amino acids: CSVEGRGRGETQYF. The CDR3 nucleotides read TGCAGCGTTGAAGGCCGGGGCCGCGGGGAGACCCAGTACTTC.